Shown below are 30 T cell receptor beta chains from a single sample sequenced in a study of vaccination effects on CD4 cells after COVID-19. Antigen-specific CD4+ T cells were expanded (with viral peptide pools) by the ViraFEST assay ahead of sequencing. Culture proceeded for approximately 9 days, and CD4+ T cells were then isolated. Assay used: immunoSEQ multiplex PCR; TCRdb lists only in-frame clones, some missing. Of 50,000 to 65,000 clones detected, around 86% appear once; the ten largest clones hold 2.4%. The antigens these receptors bind are not known. Sequenced material: CD4+ T cells from PBMCs cultured with HCoV-229E spike peptides, taken before COVID-19 vaccination. These TCRs come from a human donor who received a COVID-19 vaccine.

J is TRBJ2-1 and V is TRBV4-1, with 8 bases that match TRBD1. The length of the CDR3 is 16 residues. The V and J ends lost 1 base and 5 bases, in that order; junction bases with no gene match: 7. CDR1 and CDR2 (germline): MGHRA, YSYEKL. CDR3 DNA sequence: TGCGCCAGCAGCCAAGTCTGGGACAGGAGAAACAATGAGCAGTTCTTC. Protein product: CASSQVWDRRNNEQFF.

This chain uses TRBV25-1 with TRBJ1-2, with D uncertain. Germline V lookup: CDR1 MGHDK, CDR2 SYGVNS. Between the trimmed V and J ends, which lost 5 bases and 5 bases, there was a span of 6 bases. This CDR3 is 11 amino acids long. The CDR3 loop is CASSKGYGYTF. Written as DNA, the CDR3 is TGTGCCAGCAGTAAAGGTTATGGCTACACCTTC.

This chain uses TRBV7-3 with TRBJ2-1; TRBD2 agrees at 8 bases. CDR1 and CDR2 (germline): SGHTA, FQGTGA. Losses at the gene ends were 10 bases for V and 6 bases for J; bases not matched to a gene: 11. The CDR3 contains 14 residues. Here the CDR3 reads CATSPGGVVNEQFF. For the CDR3, the DNA is TGTGCCACCTCGCCCGGGGGGGTCGTCAATGAGCAGTTCTTC. The full variable domain, rest sourced from reference TRBV7-3 and TRBJ2-1, is GAGVSQTPSNKVTEKGKYVELRCDPISGHTALYWYRQSLGQGPEFLIYFQGTGAADDSGLPNDRFFAVRPEGSVSTLKIQRTERGDSAVYLCATSPGGVVNEQFFGPGTRLTVL.

V is TRBV7-3 and J is TRBJ1-5, with D perhaps TRBD1 (5 bases). Trimming stripped 5 bases from V and 6 bases from J, with 14 bases between. The V gene's germline CDR1 is SGHTA and CDR2 FQGTGA. This CDR3 is built from 14 residues. The CDR3 sequence is CASSPGQGGQPQHF. CDR3 nucleotides: TGTGCCAGCAGCCCCGGGCAGGGCGGTCAGCCCCAGCATTTT.

The rearrangement uses TRBV11-2 and TRBJ1-2; D is perhaps TRBD1 (6 bases). Trimming shortened V by 5 bases and J by 2 bases, and 15 bases separated the two germline ends. Germline V gene sequence: CDR1 SGHAT, CDR2 FQNNGV. This CDR3 is built from 15 residues. CDR3 region: CASSRAQGINYGYTF. CDR3 DNA sequence: TGTGCCAGCAGCCGGGCACAGGGAATAAACTATGGCTACACCTTC.

Here the CDR3 reads CASTPMGLARETQYF. The CDR3 DNA is TGTGCCAGCACCCCGATGGGACTAGCGCGAGAGACCCAGTACTTC. This rearrangement joins TRBV27 to TRBJ2-5, with TRBD2 matching over 10 bases. After removal of 7 bases from V and 4 bases from J, the junction contained 9 bases not matched to a gene. Germline V gene sequence: CDR1 MNHEY, CDR2 SMNVEV (reference sequence). The CDR3 loop spans 15 amino acids.

The chain uses TRBV5-6 and TRBJ2-2; D is unresolved. V lost 0 bases to trimming and J lost 6 bases, with 15 bases between them. This CDR3 is built from 16 residues. CDR1 and CDR2 from the germline V gene are SGHDT and YYEEEE. This chain's CDR3 is CASSLEFYSLPGELFF. In nucleotides, the CDR3 is TGTGCCAGCAGCTTGGAGTTTTACAGTCTCCCCGGGGAGCTGTTTTTT. Based on the CDR3 plus reference TRBV5-6 and TRBJ2-2, the full variable domain is DAGVTQSPTHLIKTRGQQVTLRCSPKSGHDTVSWYQQALGQGPQFIFQYYEEEERQRGNFPDRFSGHQFPNYSSELNVNALLLGDSALYLCASSLEFYSLPGELFFGEGSRLTVL.

This clone showed up just a few times. The same CDR3 can be traced to other DNA sequences in this sample. This chain joins TRBV10-3 and TRBJ1-6; D is undetermined. V lost 2 bases and J 0 bases, leaving 8 bases between the germline ends. Germline V gene sequence: CDR1 ENHRY, CDR2 SYGVKD. This CDR3 spans 16 amino acids. CDR3 coding DNA: TGTGCCATCAGTGAGGTGGGGAGCTCCTATAATTCACCCCTCCACTTT. Residues: CAISEVGSSYNSPLHF.

V and J are TRBV7-2 and TRBJ2-5, with D tentatively TRBD1 (5 bases). V lost 5 bases to trimming and J lost 5 bases, with 21 bases between them. Germline V gene lookup returns CDR1 SGHTA and CDR2 FQGNSA. The CDR3 sequence is 16 residues long. The CDR3 coding sequence is TGTGCCAGCAGCCAGGTTCACAGGATGGGGTTGGAGACCCAGTACTTC. Its protein is CASSQVHRMGLETQYF.

This clone occurred once. CDR3 nucleotides: TGTGCCAGCAGCGTAACAGCAGCCCCAGCAGATACGCAGTATTTT. It translates to CASSVTAAPADTQYF. The chain combines TRBV6-4 with TRBJ2-3; D is unclear. Trimming stripped 6 bases from V and 4 bases from J, with 17 bases between. This CDR3 is 15 amino acids long. Germline CDR1 reads MRHNA; CDR2 reads SNTAGT.

V usage is TRBV7-8 and J usage is TRBJ1-4, with D possibly being TRBD1 (5 bases). Trimming cost V 6 bases and J 7 bases, with 18 bases left between them. The length of the CDR3 is 15 residues. CDR1 is SGHVS and CDR2 is FQNEAQ in the germline V gene. In DNA form, the CDR3 reads TGTGCCAGCAGTTTCCTGACAGCCGGAGGTGAAAAACTGTTTTTT. Translating gives CASSFLTAGGEKLFF.

This clone was observed a few times. The V call is TRBV10-2, the J call TRBJ2-3; D ambiguous. Germline-derived CDR1 and CDR2 are WSHSY and SAAADI. The V end was cut by 3 bases, the J end by 0 bases, with 10 bases between. This CDR3 has 15 amino acids. The chain's CDR3 is CASSDLGTSTDTQYF. The CDR3 region has the DNA TGCGCCAGCAGTGATCTGGGAACTAGCACAGATACGCAGTATTTT.

The chain employs TRBV19 and TRBJ1-2; the D gene is possibly TRBD1 (6 bases). V lost 7 bases to trimming and J lost 6 bases, with 15 bases between them. Germline CDR1 LNHDA, CDR2 SQIVND (reference sequence). This CDR3 spans 13 amino acids. CDR3 nucleotide sequence: TGTGCCAGTAACGAGCGTGGACAGCATGGCTACACCTTC. Amino acids: CASNERGQHGYTF.

The chain links TRBV2 to TRBJ1-1, with no clear D. Trimming took off 7 bases at V and 1 base at J, with 13 bases between the two ends. The CDR3 runs 14 residues. Germline V gene data show CDR1 as SNHLY and CDR2 as FYNNEI. CDR3 bases: TGTGCCAGCACTGATTGGAGGAAGAACACTGAAGCTTTCTTT. Translating it yields CASTDWRKNTEAFF.

The chain employs TRBV7-9 and TRBJ1-1; D uncertain. The length of the CDR3 is 13 residues. V was shortened by 4 bases and J by 14 bases, with 20 bases between the two germline ends. CDR1 is SEHNR and CDR2 is FQNEAQ in the germline V gene (reference sequence). DNA of the CDR3: TGTGCCAGCAGCTCGTGTTTACCCCAGTCGGGGTTCTTT. This encodes CASSSCLPQSGFF.

The rearrangement links TRBV29-1 to TRBJ2-3; D uncertain. The CDR3 has 13 residues. V was shortened by 2 bases and J by 3 bases, with 9 bases between the two germline ends. Germline-derived CDR1 and CDR2 are SQVTM and ANQGSEA. The CDR3 region has the DNA TGCAGCGTTGAAAGGGTCAGGACAGATACGCAGTATTTT. Its protein is CSVERVRTDTQYF.

Here the CDR3 DNA reads TGTGCAGCAAGTGGGGCCGGCAAAAACATTCAGTACTTC. This codes for CAASGAGKNIQYF. The genes are TRBV6-5 and TRBJ2-4, with D perhaps TRBD1 (5 bases). CDR3 length equals 13 residues. Germline V gives CDR1 MNHEY, CDR2 SVGAGI.

The chain combines TRBV3-1 (or the pseudogene TRBV3-2) with TRBJ1-3; D may be TRBD1 (6 bases). Per the germline V gene, CDR1 is LGHDT and CDR2 is YNNKEL (reference sequence). The CDR3 length is 18 residues. The V end was cut by 4 bases, the J end by 2 bases, with 21 bases between. The CDR3 DNA reads as TGTGCCAGCAGCCCCTATGCTTTGCAGGGGAGGGCTGGAAACACCATATATTTT. Amino acid sequence: CASSPYALQGRAGNTIYF.

This chain links TRBV6-1 with TRBJ1-2; D perhaps matches TRBD1 (6 bases). The V gene lost 3 bases and the J gene lost 4 bases, with 15 bases spanning the gap. CDR3 length: 15 amino acids. The V gene's germline CDR1 is MNHNS and CDR2 SASEGT. The CDR3 sequence: CASSDNSKGGYGYTF. The CDR3 coding sequence is TGTGCCAGCAGTGACAACAGCAAAGGGGGCTATGGCTACACCTTC.

The chain carries TRBV7-2 and TRBJ2-3; 8 nucleotides match TRBD2. The CDR3 totals 15 residues. Looked up from germline, CDR1 is SGHTA and CDR2 is FQGNSA. With 5 bases clipped from V and 0 bases from J, the junction kept 4 bases outside the gene matches. This CDR3 reads CASSPRGGSTDTQYF. CDR3 DNA: TGTGCCAGCAGCCCCCGGGGGGGCAGCACAGATACGCAGTATTTT.

CDR3 sequence reads: CASSSSRSGLWEKLFF. The CDR3 DNA reads TGTGCCAGCAGTTCTTCACGGTCGGGGTTGTGGGAAAAACTGTTTTTT. The chain couples TRBV6-5 to TRBJ1-4; no reliable D call. This CDR3 contains 16 residues. From germline, CDR1 is MNHEY and CDR2 SVGAGI. The V and J ends lost 4 bases and 8 bases respectively, with 20 bases between them.

The J gene is TRBJ1-5, the V gene TRBV5-6; D is possibly TRBD1 (5 bases). CDR1 SGHDT and CDR2 YYEEEE come from the germline V gene. This CDR3 comprises 16 residues. Between the trimmed V and J ends, which lost 1 base and 1 base, there was a span of 12 bases. The CDR3 region has the DNA TGTGCCAGCAGCTTGTTTGGGGGTGGAAGCAATCAGCCCCAGCATTTT. It translates to CASSLFGGGSNQPQHF.

The chain combines TRBV5-8 with TRBJ2-7, with TRBD1 matching 8 bases. CDR3 size: 15 residues. V dropped 5 bases and J dropped 2; count of bases not matched to a gene: 9. Germline lookup yields CDR1 SGHTS and CDR2 YDEGEE. For the CDR3, the DNA is TGTGCCAGCAGTTTTACGAACAGGGGGACCTACGAGCAGTACGTC. Its translation is CASSFTNRGTYEQYV.

The chain is built from TRBV2 and TRBJ2-4; D may be TRBD1 or TRBD2 (5 bases each). V dropped 1 base and J dropped 3 bases, with 7 bases sitting between them. Germline V gene sequence: CDR1 SNHLY, CDR2 FYNNEI. This CDR3 has 14 residues. The CDR3 nucleotides are TGTGCCAGCAGTGAAGGAGGGGACAAAAACATTCAGTACTTC. Translation gives CASSEGGDKNIQYF.

V usage is TRBV18 and J usage is TRBJ1-5; TRBD1 matches 8 bases. The V and J ends lost 4 bases and 9 bases, in that order; junction bases with no gene match: 5. The CDR3 runs to 13 residues. CDR1 is KGHSH and CDR2 is LQKENI in the germline V gene. In nucleotides, the CDR3 is TGTGCCAGCTCACAACAGGGGGATGGGCCCCAGCATTTT. The encoded protein is CASSQQGDGPQHF.

The chain links TRBV4-1 to TRBJ1-2; tentative D call: TRBD1 (5 bases). The CDR3 extends over 17 amino acids. Trimming stripped 0 bases from V and 4 bases from J, with 18 bases between. Germline V gene data show CDR1 as MGHRA and CDR2 as YSYEKL. The CDR3 DNA reads as TGCGCCAGCAGCCAAGATAGGGACGGACTGTTCTTCTATGGCTACACCTTC. This translates into CASSQDRDGLFFYGYTF.

The gene calls are TRBV7-3 and TRBJ1-2, with a tentative D call TRBD1 (5 bases). Trimming shortened V by 2 bases and J by 2 bases, and 6 bases separated the two germline ends. The CDR3 loop spans 13 amino acids. Germline V lookup: CDR1 SGHTA, CDR2 FQGTGA. The CDR3 here is CASSLPGNYGYTF. DNA of the CDR3: TGTGCCAGCAGCTTACCAGGGAACTATGGCTACACCTTC.

V is TRBV7-2 and J is TRBJ2-2, with D possibly being TRBD1 or TRBD2 (5 bases each). CDR1 is SGHTA and CDR2 is FQGNSA in the germline V gene. CDR3 length equals 15 residues. The V end was cut by 3 bases, the J end by 5 bases, with 13 bases between. The CDR3 DNA reads TGTGCCAGCAGCTTCGGGACCTCCGGGACCGGGGAGCTGTTTTTT. This encodes CASSFGTSGTGELFF. Filled out from reference TRBV7-2 and TRBJ2-2, the complete variable domain reads GAGVSQSPSNKVTEKGKDVELRCDPISGHTALYWYRQSLGQGLEFLIYFQGNSAPDKSGLPSDRFSAERTGGSVSTLTIQRTQQEDSAVYLCASSFGTSGTGELFFGEGSRLTVL.

J is TRBJ2-1 and V is TRBV4-3; TRBD1 matches at 7 bases. The CDR3 totals 12 residues. With 3 bases clipped from V and 9 bases from J, the junction kept 2 bases outside the gene matches. Germline assignment: CDR1 LGHNA and CDR2 YSLEER. The CDR3 sequence: CASSQTGREQFF. The CDR3 DNA reads TGCGCCAGCAGCCAGACAGGGCGTGAGCAGTTCTTC.

The rearrangement joins TRBV28 to TRBJ2-2, with D maybe TRBD2 (6 bases). The CDR3 runs 14 residues. Germline CDR1 is MDHEN and CDR2 is SYDVKM. Trimming left V 3 bases short and J 6 bases short, with 11 bases between. The CDR3 region is CASSFDRGSGELFF. The CDR3 DNA reads as TGTGCCAGCAGTTTTGATCGGGGGTCCGGGGAGCTGTTTTTT.